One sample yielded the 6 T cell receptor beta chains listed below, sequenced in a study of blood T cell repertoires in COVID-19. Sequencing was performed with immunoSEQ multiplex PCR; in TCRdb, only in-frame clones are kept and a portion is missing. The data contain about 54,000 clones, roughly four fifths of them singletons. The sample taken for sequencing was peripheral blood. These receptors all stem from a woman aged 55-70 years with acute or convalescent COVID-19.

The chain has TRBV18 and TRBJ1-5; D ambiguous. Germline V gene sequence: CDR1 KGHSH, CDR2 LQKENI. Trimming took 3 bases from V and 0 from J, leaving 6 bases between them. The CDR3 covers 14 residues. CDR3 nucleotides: TGTGCCAGCTCACCTTTGGCTAGCAATCAGCCCCAGCATTTT. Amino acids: CASSPLASNQPQHF.

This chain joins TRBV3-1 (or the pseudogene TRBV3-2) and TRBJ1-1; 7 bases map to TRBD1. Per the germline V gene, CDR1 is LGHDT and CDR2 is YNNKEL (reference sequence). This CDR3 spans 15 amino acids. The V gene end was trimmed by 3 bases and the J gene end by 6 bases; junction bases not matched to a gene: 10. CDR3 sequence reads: CASSHARDSLPEAFF. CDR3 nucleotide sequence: TGTGCCAGCAGCCACGCCCGGGACAGCCTCCCTGAAGCTTTCTTT.

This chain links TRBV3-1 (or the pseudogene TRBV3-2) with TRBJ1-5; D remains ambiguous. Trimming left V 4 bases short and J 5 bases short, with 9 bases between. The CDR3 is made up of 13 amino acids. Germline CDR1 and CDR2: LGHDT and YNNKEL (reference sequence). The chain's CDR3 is CASSLTGYQPQHF. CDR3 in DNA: TGTGCCAGCAGCCTGACGGGGTATCAGCCCCAGCATTTT.

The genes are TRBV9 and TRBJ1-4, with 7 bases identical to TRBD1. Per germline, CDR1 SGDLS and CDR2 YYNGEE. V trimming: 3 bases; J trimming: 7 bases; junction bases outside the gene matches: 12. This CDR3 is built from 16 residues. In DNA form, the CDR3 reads TGTGCCAGCAGCGCACAAACAGGGGATACGGGTGAAAAACTGTTTTTT. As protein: CASSAQTGDTGEKLFF. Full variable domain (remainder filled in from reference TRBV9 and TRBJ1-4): DSGVTQTPKHLITATGQRVTLRCSPRSGDLSVYWYQQSLDQGLQFLIQYYNGEERAKGNILERFSAQQFPDLHSELNLSSLELGDSALYFCASSAQTGDTGEKLFFGSGTQLSVL.

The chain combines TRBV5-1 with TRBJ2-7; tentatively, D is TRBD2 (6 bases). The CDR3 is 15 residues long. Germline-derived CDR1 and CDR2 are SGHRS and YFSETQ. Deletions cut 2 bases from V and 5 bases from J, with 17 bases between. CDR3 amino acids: CASSFDAGRPNEQYF. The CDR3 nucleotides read TGCGCCAGCAGCTTTGACGCGGGACGGCCGAACGAGCAGTACTTC.

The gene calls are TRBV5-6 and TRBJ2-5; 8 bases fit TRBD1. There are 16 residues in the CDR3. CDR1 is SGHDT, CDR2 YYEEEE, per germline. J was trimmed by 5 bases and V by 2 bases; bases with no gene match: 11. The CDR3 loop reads CASSFGQGHPLETQYF. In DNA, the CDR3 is TGTGCCAGCAGCTTCGGACAGGGACACCCATTGGAGACCCAGTACTTC.